This T cell receptor beta chain was identified during a study of T cell responses to AZD1222 COVID-19 vaccine. Study-wide results and limits: The reported proportion of spike-specific TCRs targeting unmutated variant regions was nearly half. Breadth and depth of Spike-specific TCRs rose after two AZD1222 doses. Donor demographics were predominantly white British with a female majority; clonal diversity may be underestimated.

Assay used: immunoSEQ multiplex PCR; TCRdb lists only in-frame clones, some missing. The table has roughly 170,000 clones, 80% to 90% seen once. Remarks on this clone: What it binds is unknown.

The CDR3 runs 12 residues. Germline CDR1 LGHDT, CDR2 YNNKEL (reference sequence). The V and J ends lost 2 bases and 1 base respectively, with 2 bases between them. The source was peripheral blood, collected on day 0 of AZD1222 vaccination. The sequence came from an adult in good health. The chain has TRBV3-1 (or the pseudogene TRBV3-2) and TRBJ1-1; D gene unclear. The CDR3 bases are TGTGCCAGCAGCCAATCGAACACTGAAGCTTTCTTT. Translated: CASSQSNTEAFF.